This record looks at one TCR beta chain sequence and its context. The entry originates in a study of blood T cell repertoires in COVID-19. The J segment lost 4 bases and the V segment lost 3 bases, leaving 4 bases of the junction unmatched. This CDR3 is built from 14 residues. CDR1 is DFQATT and CDR2 is SNEGSKA in the germline V gene (reference sequence). Clones were sequenced by immunoSEQ multiplex PCR, and TCRdb holds only the in-frame ones, with some missing. This table holds about 60,000 clones, more than 80% found once. The V call is TRBV20-1, the J call TRBJ1-1; TRBD1 matches at 11 bases. The sequenced sample consisted of peripheral blood. This receptor was obtained from a human donor in a cohort sampled during active COVID-19. DNA for the CDR3: TGCAGTGCTAGTGGTGGGACAGGGGGCACTGAAGCTTTCTTT. Encoded protein: CSASGGTGGTEAFF.